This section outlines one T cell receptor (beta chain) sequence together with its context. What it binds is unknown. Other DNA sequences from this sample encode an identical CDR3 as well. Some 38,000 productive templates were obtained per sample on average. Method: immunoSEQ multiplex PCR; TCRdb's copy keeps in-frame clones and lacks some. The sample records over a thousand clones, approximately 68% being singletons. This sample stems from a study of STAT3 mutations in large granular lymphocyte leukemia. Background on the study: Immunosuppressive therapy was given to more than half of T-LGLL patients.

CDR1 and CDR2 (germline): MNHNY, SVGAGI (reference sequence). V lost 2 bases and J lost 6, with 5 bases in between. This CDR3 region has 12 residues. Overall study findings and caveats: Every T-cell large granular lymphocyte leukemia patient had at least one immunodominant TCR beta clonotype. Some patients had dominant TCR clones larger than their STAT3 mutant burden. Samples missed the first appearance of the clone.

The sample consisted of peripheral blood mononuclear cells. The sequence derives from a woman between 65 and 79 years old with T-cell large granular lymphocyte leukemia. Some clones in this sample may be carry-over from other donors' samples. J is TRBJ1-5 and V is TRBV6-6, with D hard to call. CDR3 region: CASSYPSQPQHF. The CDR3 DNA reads TGTGCCAGCAGTTACCCTAGTCAGCCCCAGCATTTT.